This entry concerns a single T cell receptor (beta chain). TCRdb independently ran MiXCR on the PCR reads; one entry per CDR3 protein. The table lists about 640,000 distinct CDR3 sequences, about 20% of them singletons. Naive CD8 T cells were FACS-sorted by CD8+CD4-CCR7+CD45RA+ markers. The CDR3 runs 15 residues. Germline loops: CDR1 SGHTA, CDR2 FQGNSA. Trimming at V came to 5 bases and at J to 4 bases, leaving 10 bases not matched to a gene. These data come from a study of molecular identifiers for immune sequencing clone quantification. The overall study: In replicates, RNA taken from roughly 18,000 or 92,000 naive CD8 cells was divided five ways, and four portions underwent sequencing.

Sample: naive CD8+ T cells from blood, with Jurkat cell RNA spiked in. Subset of the sample: FACS-sorted CD8+CD4-CCR7+CD45RA+ naive T cells. The V and J genes are TRBV7-2 and TRBJ1-1; 7 bases are a match to TRBD1. This TCR was recovered from a human donor in good health. Some libraries in this study had Jurkat cell RNA spiked in. The CDR3 is CASSPWTGETTEAFF. CDR3 bases: TGTGCCAGCAGCCCGTGGACAGGAGAAACCACTGAAGCTTTCTTT.